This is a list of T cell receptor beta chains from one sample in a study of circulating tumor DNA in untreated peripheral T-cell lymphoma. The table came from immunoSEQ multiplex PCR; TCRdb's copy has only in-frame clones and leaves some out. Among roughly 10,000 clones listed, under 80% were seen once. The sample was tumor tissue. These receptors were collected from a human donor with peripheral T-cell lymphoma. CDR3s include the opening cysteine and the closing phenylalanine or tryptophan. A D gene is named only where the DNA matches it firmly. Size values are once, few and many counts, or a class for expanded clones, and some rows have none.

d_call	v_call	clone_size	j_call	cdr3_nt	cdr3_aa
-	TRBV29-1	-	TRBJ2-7	TGCAGCGTCTCCCCGCGGGGGCTTGAGCAGTACTTC	CSVSPRGLEQYF
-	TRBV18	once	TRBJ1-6	TGTGCCAGCTCACCAAGACGAGACTATAATTCACCCCTCCACTTT	CASSPRRDYNSPLHF
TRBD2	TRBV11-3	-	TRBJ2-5	TGTGCCAGCAGCTTTAGACTAGCTCAAGAGACCCAGTACTTC	CASSFRLAQETQYF
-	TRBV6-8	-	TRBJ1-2	TGTGCCAGCAGCGACTCGAGGATTAACTATGGCTACACCTTC	CASSDSRINYGYTF
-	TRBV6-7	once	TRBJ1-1	TGTGCCAGCAGTGAAAGTGGCACTGAAGCTTTCTTT	CASSESGTEAFF
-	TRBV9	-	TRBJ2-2	TGTGCCAGCAGCGTTGGAGGGAACACCGGGGAGCTGTTTTTT	CASSVGGNTGELFF
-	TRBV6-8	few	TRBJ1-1	TGTGCCAGCAGTTACTCATCGTCCGGGACTGAAGCTTTCTTT	CASSYSSSGTEAFF
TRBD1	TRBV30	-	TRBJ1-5	TGTGCCTGGAACAAGCCGGGACAGGGAAAGCCCCAGCATTTT	CAWNKPGQGKPQHF
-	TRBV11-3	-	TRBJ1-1	TGTGCCAGCAGCTTTACAGGTTGGGACACTGAAGCTTTCTTT	CASSFTGWDTEAFF
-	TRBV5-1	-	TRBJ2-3	TGCGCCAGCAGCTTGTATTTCAGAGGAGATACGCAGTATTTT	CASSLYFRGDTQYF
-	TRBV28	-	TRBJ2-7	TGTGCCAGCAGGGAATTCTCCTACGAGCAGTACTTC	CASREFSYEQYF
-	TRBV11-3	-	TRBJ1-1	TGTGCCAGCAGCTTAAACACCCTGAACACTGAAGCTTTCTTT	CASSLNTLNTEAFF
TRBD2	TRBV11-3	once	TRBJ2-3	TGTGCCAGCAGCTCCTTCTTGCGGGGGGCCCTCCCAGATACGCAGTATTTT	CASSSFLRGALPDTQYF
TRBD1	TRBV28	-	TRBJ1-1	TGTGCCAGCAGTACCGGGACAGGGCGGACTGAAGCTTTCTTT	CASSTGTGRTEAFF
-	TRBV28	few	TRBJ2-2	TGTGCCAGCAGCTTGGGTGTAAGCACCGGGGAGCTGTTTTTT	CASSLGVSTGELFF
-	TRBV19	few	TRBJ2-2	TGTGCCAGTAGTGAGACCGGGGAGCTGTTTTTT	CASSETGELFF
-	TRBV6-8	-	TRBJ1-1	TGTGCCATCAGTGGTTATGGAAACACTGAAGCTTTCTTT	CAISGYGNTEAFF
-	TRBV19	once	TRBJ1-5	TGTGCCTCCGGTAGCAATCAGCCCCAGCATTTT	CASGSNQPQHF
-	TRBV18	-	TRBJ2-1	TGTGCCAGCTCACCACGGTGGGGGGAATCCTACAATGAGCAGTTCTTC	CASSPRWGESYNEQFF
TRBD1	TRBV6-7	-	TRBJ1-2	TGTGCCAGCAGGATGGGGACAGGGTCTAACTATGGCTACACCTTC	CASRMGTGSNYGYTF
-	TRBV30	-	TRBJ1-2	TGTGCCTGGAGTCAAGGGCCAGCAGGATACACCTTC	CAWSQGPAGYTF
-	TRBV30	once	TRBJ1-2	TGTGCCTGGAGTGTGCGCAGGTCTTCCTATGGCTACACCTTC	CAWSVRRSSYGYTF
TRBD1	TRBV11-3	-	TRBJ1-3	TGTGCCAGCAGCCTTGGGACAGCTGGAAACACCATATATTTT	CASSLGTAGNTIYF
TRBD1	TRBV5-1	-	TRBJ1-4	TGCGCCAGCACCACTATGACAGGGCTCAGCGAAAAACTGTTTTTT	CASTTMTGLSEKLFF
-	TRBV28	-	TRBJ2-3	TGTGCCAGCAGTCCCTCCCCTACAGGGCCAGATACGCAGTATTTT	CASSPSPTGPDTQYF
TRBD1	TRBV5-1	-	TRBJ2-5	TGCGCCAGCAGCTTGGCCGCCGACAGGGTAGAGACCCAGTACTTC	CASSLAADRVETQYF
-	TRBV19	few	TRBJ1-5	TGTGCCAGTAGTATAAAACTTCAGCCCCAGCATTTT	CASSIKLQPQHF
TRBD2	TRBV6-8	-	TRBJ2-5	TGTGCCAGCGAGCTAGCGGGGGGCGTACAAGAGACCCAGTACTTC	CASELAGGVQETQYF
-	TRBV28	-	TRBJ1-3	TGTGCCAGCAGTGCTCCCTCTGGAAACACCATATATTTT	CASSAPSGNTIYF
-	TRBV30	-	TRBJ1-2	TGTGCCTGGAGCCCTGACTCCTATGGCTACACCTTC	CAWSPDSYGYTF
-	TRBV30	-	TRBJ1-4	TGTGCCTGGAGCGGTACGAGCCTCGAGAATGAAAAACTGTTTTTT	CAWSGTSLENEKLFF
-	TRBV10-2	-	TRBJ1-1	TGCGCCAGCAGTGAGTGGAGTGGGGGGACTGAAGCTTTCTTT	CASSEWSGGTEAFF
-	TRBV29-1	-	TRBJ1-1	TGCAGCGTTGAAGACAGCCCCTCGGGGAACACTGAAGCTTTCTTT	CSVEDSPSGNTEAFF
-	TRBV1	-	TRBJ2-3	TGCGCCAGCAGCCCCATAAAGACTAGCGGTCACACAGATACGCAGTATTTT	CASSPIKTSGHTDTQYF
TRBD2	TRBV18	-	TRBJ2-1	TGTGCCAGCTCACTGATAGCGGGGGGTATCTATGAGCAGTTCTTC	CASSLIAGGIYEQFF
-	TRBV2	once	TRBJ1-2	TGTGCCAGTAGGGGAAGGGCTACAGGAAGCTACACCTTC	CASRGRATGSYTF
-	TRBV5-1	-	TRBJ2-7	TGCGCCAGCAGCTTGCCCGTGGACTCAAACGAGCAGTACTTC	CASSLPVDSNEQYF
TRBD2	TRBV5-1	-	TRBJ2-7	TGCGCCAGCAGCTTGGAGGCTAGCGGGACCTCCTACGAGCAGTACTTC	CASSLEASGTSYEQYF
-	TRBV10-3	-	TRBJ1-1	TGTGCCACCCTACCGGGCCCCTACACTGAAGCTTTCTTT	CATLPGPYTEAFF
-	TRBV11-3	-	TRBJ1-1	TGTGCCAGCAGCCCCCCTCGACACTCGAACACTGAAGCTTTCTTT	CASSPPRHSNTEAFF
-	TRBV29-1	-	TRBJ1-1	TGCAGCGTAGATACTGACGGGACTGAAGCTTTCTTT	CSVDTDGTEAFF
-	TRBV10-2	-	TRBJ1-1	TGCGCCAGCAGCAACACCCTTGGGACTGAAGCTTTCTTT	CASSNTLGTEAFF
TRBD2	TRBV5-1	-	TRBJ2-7	TGCGCCAGCAGCTCAGGGACTAGCGGGGACGTTTACGAGCAGTACTTC	CASSSGTSGDVYEQYF
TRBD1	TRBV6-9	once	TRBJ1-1	TGTGCCAGCAGAACCACAGGGGGTGGTGAAGCTTTCTTT	CASRTTGGGEAFF
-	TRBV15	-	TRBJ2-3	TGTGCCACCAGCAGAGATCTGGCGGGTAGCACAGATACGCAGTATTTT	CATSRDLAGSTDTQYF
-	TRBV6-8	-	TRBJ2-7	TGTGCCAGCAGTTACGGGCAGTTCTCCTACGAGCAGTACTTC	CASSYGQFSYEQYF
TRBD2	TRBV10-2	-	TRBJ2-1	TGCGCCAGCAGTGGGGAGGGGTGGAGGCCGGACCAATACAATGAGCAGTTCTTC	CASSGEGWRPDQYNEQFF
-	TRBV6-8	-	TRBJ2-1	TGTGCCAGCAGATTTATACAGGGAAGAGATGAGCAGTTCTTC	CASRFIQGRDEQFF
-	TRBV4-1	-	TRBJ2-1	TGCGCCAGCAGCCCGGGGCTTGACTACAATGAGCAGTTCTTC	CASSPGLDYNEQFF
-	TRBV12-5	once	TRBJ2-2	TGTGCCAGCACCCTCACCGGGGAGCTGTTTTTT	CASTLTGELFF